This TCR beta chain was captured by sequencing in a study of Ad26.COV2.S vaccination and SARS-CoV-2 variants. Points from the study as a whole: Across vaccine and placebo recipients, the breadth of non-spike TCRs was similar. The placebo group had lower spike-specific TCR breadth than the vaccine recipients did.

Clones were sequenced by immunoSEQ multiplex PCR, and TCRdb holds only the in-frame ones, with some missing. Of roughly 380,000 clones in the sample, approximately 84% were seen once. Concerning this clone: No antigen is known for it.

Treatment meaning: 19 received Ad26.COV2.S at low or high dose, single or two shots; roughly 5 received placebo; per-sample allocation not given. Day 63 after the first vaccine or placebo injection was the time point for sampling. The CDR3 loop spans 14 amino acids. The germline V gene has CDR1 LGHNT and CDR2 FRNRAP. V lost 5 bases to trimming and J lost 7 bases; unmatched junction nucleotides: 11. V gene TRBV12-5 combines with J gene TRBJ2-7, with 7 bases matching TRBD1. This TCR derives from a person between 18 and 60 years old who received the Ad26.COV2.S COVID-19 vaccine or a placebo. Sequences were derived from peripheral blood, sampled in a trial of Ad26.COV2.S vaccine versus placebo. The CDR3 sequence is CASGPGDRVGEQYF. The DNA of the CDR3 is TGTGCTAGTGGTCCCGGGGACAGAGTGGGAGAGCAGTACTTC.